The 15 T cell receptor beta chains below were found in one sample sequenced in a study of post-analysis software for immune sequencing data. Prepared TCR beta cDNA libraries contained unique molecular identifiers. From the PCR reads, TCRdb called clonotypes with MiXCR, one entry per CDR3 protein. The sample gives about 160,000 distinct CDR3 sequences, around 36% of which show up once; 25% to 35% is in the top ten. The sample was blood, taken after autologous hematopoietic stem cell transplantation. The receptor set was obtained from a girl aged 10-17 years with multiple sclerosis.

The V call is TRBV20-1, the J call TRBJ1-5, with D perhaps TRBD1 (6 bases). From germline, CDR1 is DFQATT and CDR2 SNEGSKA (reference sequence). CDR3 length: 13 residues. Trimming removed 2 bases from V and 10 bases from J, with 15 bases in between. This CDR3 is CSARSRGSEPQHF. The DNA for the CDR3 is TGCAGTGCTAGAAGCAGGGGATCAGAACCCCAGCATTTT.

The CDR3 sequence: CASSDGTGGGIMNTEAFF. For the CDR3, the DNA is TGCGCCAGCAGCGATGGGACAGGGGGCGGAATCATGAACACTGAAGCTTTCTTT. V and J are TRBV5-1 and TRBJ1-1, with 12 positions matching TRBD1. This CDR3 has 18 residues. The germline V gene has CDR1 SGHRS and CDR2 YFSETQ. V dropped 4 bases and J dropped 0; count of bases not matched to a gene: 10.

CDR3 amino acids: CSARDPRDRDHEQYF. CDR3 DNA: TGCAGTGCTAGAGATCCCCGGGACAGGGACCACGAGCAGTACTTC. The gene calls are TRBV20-1 and TRBJ2-5, with TRBD1 matching over 9 bases. The end of the DNA aligns better with TRBJ2-7, so the J call may be wrong. Per the germline V gene, CDR1 is DFQATT and CDR2 is SNEGSKA (reference sequence). The CDR3 spans 15 residues.

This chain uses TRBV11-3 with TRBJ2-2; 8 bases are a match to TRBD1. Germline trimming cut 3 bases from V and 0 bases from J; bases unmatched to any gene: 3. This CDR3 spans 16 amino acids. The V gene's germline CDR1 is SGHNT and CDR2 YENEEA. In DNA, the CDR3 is TGTGCCAGCAGCTTGGGACAGGACGCGAACACCGGGGAGCTGTTTTTT. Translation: CASSLGQDANTGELFF. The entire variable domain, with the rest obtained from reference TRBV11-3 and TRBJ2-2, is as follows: EAGVVQSPRYKIIEKKQPVAFWCNPISGHNTLYWYLQNLGQGPELLIRYENEEAVDDSQLPKDRFSAERLKGVDSTLKIQPAELGDSAVYLCASSLGQDANTGELFFGEGSRLTVL.

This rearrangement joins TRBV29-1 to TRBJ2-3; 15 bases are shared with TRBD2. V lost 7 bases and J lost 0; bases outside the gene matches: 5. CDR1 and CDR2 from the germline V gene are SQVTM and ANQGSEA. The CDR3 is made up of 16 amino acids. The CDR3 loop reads CSGTSGRETSTDTQYF. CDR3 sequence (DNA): TGCAGCGGGACTAGCGGGAGGGAAACTAGCACAGATACGCAGTATTTT.

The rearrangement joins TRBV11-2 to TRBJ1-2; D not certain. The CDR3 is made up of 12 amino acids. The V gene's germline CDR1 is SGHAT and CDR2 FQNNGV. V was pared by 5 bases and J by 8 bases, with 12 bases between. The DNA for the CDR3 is TGTGCCAGCAGCCGCGAACCCTCGGGCTACACCTTC. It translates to CASSREPSGYTF.

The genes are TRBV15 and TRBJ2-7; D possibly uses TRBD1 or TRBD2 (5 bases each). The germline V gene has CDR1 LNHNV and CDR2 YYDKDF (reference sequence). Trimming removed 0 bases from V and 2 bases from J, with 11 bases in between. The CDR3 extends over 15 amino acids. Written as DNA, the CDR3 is TGTGCCACCAGCAGAGAGAGGGGCACTACCTACGAGCAGTACTTC. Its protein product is CATSRERGTTYEQYF. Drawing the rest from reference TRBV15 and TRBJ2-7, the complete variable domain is DAMVIQNPRYQVTQFGKPVTLSCSQTLNHNVMYWYQQKSSQAPKLLFHYYDKDFNNEADTPDNFQSRRPNTSFCFLDIRSPGLGDTAMYLCATSRERGTTYEQYFGPGTRLTVT.

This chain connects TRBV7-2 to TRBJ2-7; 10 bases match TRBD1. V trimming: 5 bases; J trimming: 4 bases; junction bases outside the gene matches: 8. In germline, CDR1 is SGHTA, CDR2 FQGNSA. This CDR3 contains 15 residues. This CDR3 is CASSDRDRGWYEQYF. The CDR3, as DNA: TGTGCCAGCAGCGACCGGGACAGGGGATGGTACGAGCAGTACTTC.

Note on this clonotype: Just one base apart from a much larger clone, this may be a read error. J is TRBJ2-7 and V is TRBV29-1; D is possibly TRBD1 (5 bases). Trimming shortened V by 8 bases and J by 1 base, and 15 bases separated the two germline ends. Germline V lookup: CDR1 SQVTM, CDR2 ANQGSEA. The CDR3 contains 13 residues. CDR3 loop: CSTRQRPSYEQYF. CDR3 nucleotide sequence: TGCAGCACCAGACAGAGACCTTCCTACGAGCAGTACTTC.

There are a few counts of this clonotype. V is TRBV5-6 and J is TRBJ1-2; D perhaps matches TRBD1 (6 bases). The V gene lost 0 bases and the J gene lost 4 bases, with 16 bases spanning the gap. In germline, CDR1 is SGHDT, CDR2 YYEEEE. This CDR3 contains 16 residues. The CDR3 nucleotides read TGTGCCAGCAGCTTGGAGGGGGAACCGCAAAGCTATGGCTACACCTTC. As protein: CASSLEGEPQSYGYTF.

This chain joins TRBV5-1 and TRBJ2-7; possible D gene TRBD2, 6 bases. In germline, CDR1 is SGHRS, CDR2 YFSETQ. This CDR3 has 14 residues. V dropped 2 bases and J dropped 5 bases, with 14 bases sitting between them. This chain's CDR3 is CASSFNPGVDEQYF. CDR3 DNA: TGCGCCAGCAGCTTTAACCCGGGAGTGGACGAGCAGTACTTC. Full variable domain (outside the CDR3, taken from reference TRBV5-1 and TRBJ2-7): KAGVTQTPRYLIKTRGQQVTLSCSPISGHRSVSWYQQTPGQGLQFLFEYFSETQRNKGNFPGRFSGRQFSNSRSEMNVSTLELGDSALYLCASSFNPGVDEQYFGPGTRLTVT.

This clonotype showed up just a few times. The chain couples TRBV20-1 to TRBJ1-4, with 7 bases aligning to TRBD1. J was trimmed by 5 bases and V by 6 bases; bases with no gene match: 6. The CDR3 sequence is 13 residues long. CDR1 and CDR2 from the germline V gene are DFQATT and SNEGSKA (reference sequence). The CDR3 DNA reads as TGCAGTGCGCCCGGGACAGCGAATGAAAAACTGTTTTTT. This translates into CSAPGTANEKLFF.

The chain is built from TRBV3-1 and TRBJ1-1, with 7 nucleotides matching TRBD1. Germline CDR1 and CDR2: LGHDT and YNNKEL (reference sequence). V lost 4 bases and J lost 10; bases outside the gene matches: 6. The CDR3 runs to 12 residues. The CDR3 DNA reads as TGTGCCAGCAGCCCTAACAGGGGAGGAGCTTTCTTT. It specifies CASSPNRGGAFF.

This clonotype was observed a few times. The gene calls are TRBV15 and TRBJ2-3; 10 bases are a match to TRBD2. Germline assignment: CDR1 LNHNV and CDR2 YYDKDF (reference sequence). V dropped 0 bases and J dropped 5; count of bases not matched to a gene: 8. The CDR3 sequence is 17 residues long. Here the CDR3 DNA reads TGTGCCACCAGCAGAGATCTAGCGGGAGCCGTAGGAGATACGCAGTATTTT. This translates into CATSRDLAGAVGDTQYF.

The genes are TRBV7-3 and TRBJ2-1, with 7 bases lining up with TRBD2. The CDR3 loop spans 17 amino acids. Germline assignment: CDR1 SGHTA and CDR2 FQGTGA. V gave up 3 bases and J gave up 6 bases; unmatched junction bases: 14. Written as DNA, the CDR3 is TGTGCCAGCAGCTTCCTCCAAGCGGGAAGTATTTGCAATGAGCAGTTCTTC. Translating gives CASSFLQAGSICNEQFF.